Below, 32 T cell receptor beta chains from the same sample are listed, as sequenced in a study of tumor-infiltrating lymphocytes in primary liver carcinoma. Germline DNA was also extracted, with blood RNA taken from unsorted whole blood. Synthesis of TCR beta cDNA was carried out from 450 to 500 ng total RNA with a constant-region primer. Nested multiplex PCR, run for three rounds with slightly modified ARM-PCR, yielded TCR beta libraries. In the first two PCR rounds, TRBV1-TRBV30 forward primers were paired with a C-beta reverse primer, and each round lasted approximately 10 cycles. Each CDR3 protein is one row after TCRdb ran MiXCR on the multiplex PCR reads. This sample has 310,000 or so distinct CDR3 sequences; 58% occur once, and the top ten carry approximately 15%. Specimen: peripheral blood. The receptors here all came from a woman aged 25-40 years with primary liver carcinoma and hepatitis B virus infection.

On this clonotype itself: Given the absence of the conserved phenylalanine or tryptophan at the CDR3 end, a read error is likely. The chain carries TRBV6-6 and TRBJ1-5, with a weak D call TRBD1 (6 bases). Per the germline V gene, CDR1 is MNHNY and CDR2 is SVGAGI (reference sequence). V lost 4 bases and J 1 base, leaving 11 bases between the germline ends. The CDR3 sequence is 15 residues long. CDR3 in amino acids: CASSSRDNSNQPQHS. As DNA, the CDR3 is TGTGCCAGCAGTTCCCGGGACAACAGCAATCAGCCCCAGCATTCT.

Remarks on this clonotype: A much larger clone differs by one base, so this may be a read error. The V gene is TRBV13, the J gene TRBJ2-5, with 8 bases aligning to TRBD1. The CDR3 consists of 14 residues. Germline loops: CDR1 PRHDT, CDR2 FYEKMQ (reference sequence). CDR3 sequence reads: CASSLDRERETRYF. Here the CDR3 DNA reads TGTGCCAGCAGCTTGGACAGGGAACGTGAGACCCGGTACTTC.

Notes on this clonotype: At one boundary the junction diverges from the germline segment, which might be a read error. The chain links TRBV14 to TRBJ2-2; tentatively, D is TRBD2 (5 bases). This CDR3 region has 15 residues. CDR1 SGHDN and CDR2 FVKESK come from the germline V gene. In DNA, the CDR3 is TGTGCCAGCAGCCAAAATGTTCGGGCTCCCGGGGAGATGTTTTTT. Translating it yields CASSQNVRAPGEMFF.

Remarks on this clonotype: Possible read error: a much larger clone is one base away. The genes are TRBV29-1 and TRBJ2-1; D ambiguous. CDR1 and CDR2 (germline): SQVTM, ANQGSEA. V lost 5 bases and J 5 bases, leaving 13 bases between the germline ends. This CDR3 spans 13 amino acids. The CDR3 DNA follows: TGCAGCGTTATGAGTGACAACCACAATGAGCAGTTCTTC. Translation gives CSVMSDNHNEQFF.

The chain uses TRBV25-1 and TRBJ1-2; perhaps TRBD1 as D (6 bases). The CDR3 is 13 residues long. The V gene lost 10 bases and the J gene lost 6 bases, with 18 bases spanning the gap. The V gene's germline CDR1 is MGHDK and CDR2 SYGVNS. CDR3 coding DNA: TGTGCCACCGCCGAGGGGGGCGCACATGGCTACACCTTC. Its translation: CATAEGGAHGYTF.

Remarks on this clonotype: Sequence at one end of the junction differs from germline and may be a read error. This chain connects TRBV4-2 to TRBJ2-7; D remains unclear. The CDR3 totals 13 residues. Germline CDR1 is LGHNA and CDR2 is YNFKEQ. CDR3 bases: TGTGCCAGCAGCCAAGACTGCTACTACGAGCGGTACTTC. It yields the protein CASSQDCYYERYF.

Turning to this clonotype: An end of the junction differs from the germline gene, which may be a read error. The V and J genes are TRBV11-2 and TRBJ1-1, with a possible D match to TRBD1 (5 bases). CDR3 size: 14 residues. Germline values: CDR1 SGHAT, CDR2 FQNNGV. CDR3 region: CAVSLGPGLTETFF. The CDR3 DNA follows: TGTGCCGTCAGCTTAGGACCAGGGCTCACTGAAACTTTCTTT.

V is TRBV11-2 and J is TRBJ2-5; 11 positions agree with TRBD2. Germline-derived CDR1 and CDR2 are SGHAT and FQNNGV. CDR3 length: 16 amino acids. With 6 bases clipped from V and 7 bases from J, the junction kept 13 bases outside the gene matches. As DNA, the CDR3 is TGTGCCAGCAGTCCGCGGACTAGCGGGTTGTATGGGACCCAGTACTTC. It specifies CASSPRTSGLYGTQYF. Full variable domain (missing parts from reference TRBV11-2 and TRBJ2-5): EAGVAQSPRYKIIEKRQSVAFWCNPISGHATLYWYQQILGQGPKLLIQFQNNGVVDDSQLPKDRFSAERLKGVDSTLKIQPAKLEDSAVYLCASSPRTSGLYGTQYFGPGTRLLVL.

On this clonotype: An end of the junction differs from the germline gene, which may be a read error. This chain uses TRBV11-2 with TRBJ2-1; D remains ambiguous. CDR1 is SGHAT and CDR2 is FQNNGV in the germline V gene. This CDR3 comprises 13 residues. CDR3 loop: CASRLSVSNEQFF. CDR3 DNA sequence: TGTGCCAGCAGATTATCGGTTTCGAATGAGCAATTCTTC.

As DNA, the CDR3 is TGTGCCAGCAGTTACGGCCGGGAAGCTGAAGCTTTCTTT. It translates to CASSYGREAEAFF. The chain links TRBV6-6 to TRBJ1-1; D is uncertain. The CDR3 runs to 13 residues. V lost 2 bases, J lost 6 bases, and 10 bases lay in between. CDR1 is MNHNY, CDR2 SVGAGI, per germline (reference sequence).

Notes on this clonotype: A read error may produce the germline difference seen at one junction end. CDR3 loop: CSARGIRDGQTYELYF. In nucleotides, the CDR3 is TGTAGCGCTAGAGGGATCCGGGACGGACAGACCTACGAGCTGTACTTC. V is TRBV29-1 and J is TRBJ2-7; a weak D match, TRBD1 (6 bases). CDR1 is SQVTM and CDR2 is ANQGSEA in the germline V gene. The CDR3 length is 16 residues.

In its sample, this clonotype was seen many times. The chain combines TRBV6-5 with TRBJ1-1; D may be TRBD1 (5 bases). Germline V CDR1 and CDR2: MNHEY, SVGAGI. CDR3 length: 13 residues. Trimming took 6 bases from V and 4 from J, leaving 12 bases between them. CDR3 protein: CASRPDRGTEAFF. In nucleotides, the CDR3 is TGTGCCAGCAGGCCGGATAGGGGCACTGAAGCTTTCTTT.

The sample holds one count of this clonotype. This sequence may be a read error, since a much larger clone differs from it by one base. This rearrangement joins TRBV29-1 to TRBJ2-7; D not resolved. CDR3 length: 10 residues. Germline V lookup: CDR1 SQVTM, CDR2 ANQGSEA. The V gene lost 7 bases and the J gene lost 4 bases, with 8 bases spanning the gap. Written as DNA, the CDR3 is TGCAGCGCCGTGGATTACGAGCAGTACTTC. This codes for CSAVDYEQYF.

This clonotype showed up just a few times. This clone may be a read error of a much larger clone one base away. Because the CDR3 is missing its conserved closing phenylalanine or tryptophan, this is likely a read error. CDR3 bases: TGTGCCAGCAGCCGAGGGACTAGCGGGAGGGCCTTTCAAGAGACCCAGTACTTA. Its translation: CASSRGTSGRAFQETQYL. The genes are TRBV11-2 and TRBJ2-5; TRBD2 agrees at 16 bases. Unmatched junction bases numbered 8, after V lost 5 bases and J lost 2 bases. Germline V gives CDR1 SGHAT, CDR2 FQNNGV. The CDR3 runs to 18 residues.

The V and J genes are TRBV10-3 and TRBJ2-7; 11 bases line up with TRBD2. CDR1 is ENHRY, CDR2 SYGVKD, per germline. J lost 4 bases, V lost 0 bases, and 5 bases had no gene match. The length of the CDR3 is 16 residues. The CDR3 reads CAISESRLAGRYEQYF. For the CDR3, the DNA is TGTGCCATCAGTGAGTCCAGACTAGCGGGACGTTACGAGCAGTACTTC.

About this clonotype itself: This could be a read error, since a much larger clone is one nucleotide away. The chain uses TRBV4-3 and TRBJ2-1, with 8 positions matching TRBD2. V lost 1 base, J lost 12 bases, and 11 bases stayed unmatched. The CDR3 is 15 amino acids. The germline gives CDR1 LGHNA, CDR2 YSLEER. The DNA of the CDR3 is TGCGCCAGCAGCCAAGTAGCGGGACGTCTCCATGGGCAGTTCTTC. As protein: CASSQVAGRLHGQFF.

A note on this clonotype: This clone may be a read error of a much larger clone one base away. This chain joins TRBV6-5 and TRBJ2-5; unclear D gene. CDR1 MNHEY and CDR2 SVGAGI come from the germline V gene. CDR3 size: 13 residues. CDR3 amino acids: CASNYDEKETQYF. The CDR3, as DNA: TGTGCCAGCAATTACGACGAGAAAGAGACCCAGTACTTC.

A word on this clonotype: A junction boundary mismatches the germline segment, possibly from a read error. The gene calls are TRBV4-1 and TRBJ2-7; 8 nucleotides align to TRBD1. The CDR3 is made up of 14 amino acids. Germline-derived CDR1 and CDR2 are MGHRA and YSYEKL. The CDR3 nucleotides read TGCGTCAGCAGCCCCCCGGGACAGGCAAACGAGCAGTACTTC. The encoded protein is CVSSPPGQANEQYF.

The chain couples TRBV5-1 to TRBJ2-5, with D tentatively TRBD2 (5 bases). V shed 4 bases and J shed 0 bases, with 19 bases lying between them. This CDR3 spans 17 amino acids. Germline assignment: CDR1 SGHRS and CDR2 YFSETQ. For the CDR3, the DNA is TGCGCCAGCAGCCTCGGGATAAGTCAATCTTACCAAGAGACCCAGTACTTC. The encoded protein is CASSLGISQSYQETQYF.

Details on this clonotype: Mismatch with germline at one junction end may stem from a read error. The chain employs TRBV6-1 and TRBJ1-2; D remains unclear. CDR3 length: 14 residues. Germline V gene sequence: CDR1 MNHNS, CDR2 SASEGT. The DNA for the CDR3 is TGTACCAGCAGAGCGGACGCATGGATGGGTGGCTACACCTTC. It specifies CTSRADAWMGGYTF.

As for this clonotype: The junction and the germline gene differ at one end; a read error may be behind it. This chain connects TRBV11-2 to TRBJ2-7; 7 bases line up with TRBD2. This CDR3 contains 15 residues. The germline CDR1 and CDR2 sequences are SGHAT and FQNNGV. The CDR3 DNA reads TGTGCCAGCAGCTCCCTAGCGGAAGACCCCTACGTGCAGTACTTC. Encoded protein: CASSSLAEDPYVQYF.

The gene calls are TRBV18 and TRBJ2-5; D possibly corresponds to TRBD2 (6 bases). The CDR3 totals 15 residues. The germline V and J ends were trimmed by 3 bases and 0 bases, with 11 bases remaining between them. The germline gives CDR1 KGHSH, CDR2 LQKENI. CDR3 DNA sequence: TGTGCCAGCTCACCCGGAGGGCTGTACCAAGAGACCCAGTACTTC. This translates into CASSPGGLYQETQYF.

V is TRBV12-3 or TRBV12-4 and J is TRBJ1-3; TRBD1 agrees at 7 bases. The ends lost 10 bases at V and 4 bases at J; junction bases unmatched: 10. The CDR3 has 14 amino acids. The CDR3 region is CANRRGLWGNTIYF. Written as DNA, the CDR3 is TGTGCCAATCGGAGGGGGCTGTGGGGAAACACCATATATTTT.

This clonotype was seen at least ten times. The chain uses TRBV29-1 and TRBJ2-7; no firm D call. CDR1 and CDR2 (germline): SQVTM, ANQGSEA. The CDR3 has 14 amino acids. The V and J ends lost 3 bases and 3 bases respectively, with 15 bases between them. CDR3 bases: TGCAGCGTTGAGGTGCAGGACCCTTTCTACGAGCAGTACTTC. It is translated as CSVEVQDPFYEQYF.

This clonotype was seen only a few times. This chain connects TRBV7-9 to TRBJ2-5; 8 bases are shared with TRBD1. Per the germline V gene, CDR1 is SEHNR and CDR2 is FQNEAQ (reference sequence). Trimming removed 3 bases from V and 3 bases from J; junction bases left unmatched: 9. The CDR3 has 16 residues. This CDR3 is CASSFPGLTGEETQYF. CDR3 coding DNA: TGTGCCAGCAGCTTCCCTGGGTTGACAGGGGAAGAGACCCAGTACTTC.

The J gene is TRBJ2-2, the V gene TRBV12-3 or TRBV12-4; 12 bases align to TRBD2. There are 16 residues in the CDR3. The junction had 9 bases not matched to a gene; V was cut back by 6 bases and J by 7 bases. The CDR3 spells CASRSSGRAPSGELFF. The DNA for the CDR3 is TGTGCCAGCAGGTCTAGCGGGAGGGCCCCTAGCGGGGAGCTGTTTTTT.

This clonotype was observed once. This CDR3 fails to terminate in the conserved phenylalanine or tryptophan, so it likely reflects a read error. The J gene is TRBJ2-5, the V gene TRBV11-2; TRBD2 might be the D (5 bases). The CDR3 extends over 13 amino acids. Germline values: CDR1 SGHAT, CDR2 FQNNGV. CDR3 sequence reads: CANSLASQETQYL. Here the CDR3 DNA reads TGTGCCAACAGCTTAGCGTCCCAAGAGACCCAGTACTTG.

This sequence joins TRBV5-1 and TRBJ2-5; 8 nucleotides line up with TRBD2. Germline CDR1 reads SGHRS; CDR2 reads YFSETQ. CDR3 size: 15 residues. V shed 1 base, J shed 2 bases, and the junction held 4 bases outside the gene matches. As DNA, the CDR3 is TGCGCCAGCAGCTTGTACGGGGGGGGTCAAGAGACCCAGTACTTC. Its translation is CASSLYGGGQETQYF.

This clonotype was detected only once. A much larger clone is a single base away; this may be a read error. Because it lacks the conserved phenylalanine or tryptophan at the end, this CDR3 is likely a read error. The V gene is TRBV7-9, the J gene TRBJ1-1; maybe TRBD1 (5 bases). CDR1 and CDR2 (germline): SEHNR, FQNEAQ (reference sequence). Trimming stripped 6 bases from V and 5 bases from J, with 16 bases between. CDR3 size: 14 residues. The chain's CDR3 is CASRGPNTETEAFS. CDR3 DNA: TGTGCCAGCAGGGGGCCAAATACGGAAACTGAAGCTTTCTCT.

On this clonotype: A read error is possible here, since a much larger clone lies one base away. The rearrangement links TRBV12-3 or TRBV12-4 to TRBJ2-6; D is uncertain. CDR3 length: 13 residues. V was shortened by 7 bases and J by 1 base, with 5 bases between the two germline ends. The CDR3 here is CASMESGANVLTF. The CDR3 region has the DNA TGTGCCAGCATGGAGTCTGGGGCCAACGTCCTGACTTTC.

As concerns this clonotype: It may be a read error: a sequence one base away is much more abundant. The genes are TRBV6-6 and TRBJ2-3; D call uncertain. This CDR3 spans 11 amino acids. V shed 8 bases and J shed 6 bases, with 9 bases lying between them. The germline V gene encodes CDR1 MNHNY and CDR2 SVGAGI (reference sequence). The CDR3 coding sequence is TGTGCCAGCGGCCGATACGATACGCAGTATTTT. This gives the protein CASGRYDTQYF.

This clonotype was picked up a small number of times. V usage is TRBV12-3 or TRBV12-4 and J usage is TRBJ2-7, with 7 bases aligning to TRBD2. J lost 11 bases, V lost 8 bases, and 0 bases had no gene match. The CDR3 totals 8 residues. CDR3 nucleotides: TGTGCCAGCCGGGAGGAGTACTTC. It yields the protein CASREEYF.